This note documents a single T cell receptor (beta chain) sequence. Original processing notes: Reference gene primers were amplified, and this amplification served to estimate nucleated cell counts. Using immunoSEQ multiplex PCR, the repertoire was profiled, and TCRdb retains in-frame clones only, with some absent. For V, J and clone size, that table is used; D and trimming come from the DNA. The sample yields more than 200,000 clones, roughly 88% seen once. The sample belongs to a study of blood T cell repertoires in COVID-19. The sample comprised peripheral blood. The clonotype was recovered from an elderly man with acute or convalescent COVID-19.

In nucleotides, the CDR3 is TGTGCCAGCAGCTTGCAGGGGGTTAACTATGGCTACACCTTC. This gives the protein CASSLQGVNYGYTF. The chain has TRBV5-4 and TRBJ1-2, with 7 bases aligning to TRBD1. The CDR3 has 14 residues. In germline, CDR1 is SGHNT, CDR2 YYREEE (reference sequence). V shed 1 base and J 1 base; nucleotides not matched to a gene: 1. The entire variable domain, with the rest obtained from reference TRBV5-4 and TRBJ1-2, is as follows: ETGVTQSPTHLIKTRGQQVTLRCSSQSGHNTVSWYQQALGQGPQFIFQYYREEENGRGNFPPRFSGLQFPNYSSELNVNALELDDSALYLCASSLQGVNYGYTFGSGTRLTVV.